Listed here is a single T cell receptor (beta chain). Its antigen is currently unknown. The sample comes from a study of tumor-infiltrating lymphocytes in localized non-small cell lung cancer. Turning to the study itself: Patients included smokers and never-smokers with various histologies, some sampled after neoadjuvant chemotherapy. Tumor tissue and non-adjacent uninvolved lung came from each patient. Study-level points and caveats: Compared with uninvolved lung, tumors showed higher T cell infiltration by TCRbeta sequencing.

Clones were sequenced by immunoSEQ multiplex PCR, and TCRdb holds only the in-frame ones, with some missing. The sample lists approximately 9,500 clones, approximately 72% occurring once. V was clipped by 4 bases and J by 1 base; unmatched bases: 6. There are 15 residues in the CDR3. CDR1 SGDLS and CDR2 YYNGEE come from the germline V gene. The clonotype comes from a human donor with non-small cell lung cancer. The chain employs TRBV9 and TRBJ2-7; 9 nucleotides match TRBD1. The sample comprised uninvolved lung tissue not adjacent to the tumor. CDR3 sequence: CASSSGQGYSYEQYF. The CDR3 DNA reads as TGTGCCAGCAGCTCGGGACAGGGCTATTCCTACGAGCAGTACTTC.